This entry concerns a single T cell receptor beta chain. No antigen is known for it. It has no much larger one-base neighbor in the sample; base qualities were not kept. The CDR3 contains 15 residues, cysteine and phenylalanine counted. The only DNA kept is the CDR3, 45 bases in frame from the first base. Taken with the paper, the label for time point translates to: pretreatment peripheral blood. A total of under 30 patients with locally advanced or metastatic urothelial carcinoma, treated at Memorial Sloan Kettering on a trial protocol, made up the cohort. Peripheral blood mononuclear cells were collected pretreatment and during treatment, at between 1 and 8 total time points per patient. The Qiagen DNeasy Blood extraction kit was used to purify genomic DNA from total PBMCs and tumor samples. PBMCs were collected pretreatment and during treatment, and were isolated and stored as previously described.

Each PCR received spiked-in synthetic TCR analog templates so that absolute template abundance could be estimated from read counts. The immunoSEQ assay was used to amplify TCRbeta CDR3 regions from genomic DNA with bias-controlled V and J gene primers. Rearranged TCRbeta segments were sequenced at approximately 20X coverage. The original pipeline was this. Clustering was used to correct sequencing errors, and CDR3s were annotated against IMGT so that V, D and J genes could be assigned. Downstream analyses used only productive TCRbeta rearrangements and left out out-of-frame or stop-codon sequences. To compute clonality, Shannon entropy was normalized by the log of the number of unique productive sequences and then subtracted from one. Fisher's exact test with Benjamini-Hochberg correction, at a threshold of adjusted p below 0.01, was used to find clones that differed between time points or between blood and tumor. This is the immuneACCESS table as TCRdb keeps it, with only in-frame sequences that have V and J called. A part of the clones is gone; compared with another copy, unresolved V genes explain less than half, and the rest is unexplained. The V and J calls and the clone size are those of that table, but D and trimming were determined from the DNA. The sample profile shows approximately 90,000 clones; 80% to 85% of them were found once. Jointly, the top ten make up 2% to 2.5% of the sample.

The data derive from a study of PD-L1 blockade in urothelial cancer (dated by TCRdb to 2017 to 2019). For context, the study as a whole: Every patient began therapy around 2014 and was given atezolizumab 1,200 mg intravenously every 3 weeks. Twenty-five of 29 patients were males with bladder-origin urothelial cancer, and about 65% of the 29 reported a prior smoking history. Patients had an ECOG performance status of 0 or 1 and had received between 0 and 3 prior chemotherapy regimens. Blood samples were analyzed at 3 weeks after treatment start (second dose) and at 6 weeks after treatment start. Blood samples yielded a median of about 150,000 T cells and around 80,000 unique TCRs, with median clonality 0.080. The study, an exploratory multi-omic analysis, examined somatic, immune and clinical correlates of response to PD-L1 blockade with atezolizumab in urothelial cancer. TCR sequencing covered pretreatment tumor samples and matched, serially collected peripheral blood taken before and after atezolizumab treatment. Durable clinical benefit meant progression-free survival longer than 6 months, and TCR features were also tested against progression-free and overall survival. In the same patients who had TCR sequencing, pretreatment tumors also underwent whole exome sequencing and RNA sequencing. Durable clinical benefit was achieved by nine patients and was not achieved by 20 patients. Just over 28 patients had pretreatment blood TCR-seq, about 24 had at least one posttreatment blood collection, and about 24 had tumor TCR-seq. Paper-wide results and their limitations: A pretreatment peripheral blood TCR clonality below the median was linked to improved progression-free and overall survival. Among patients with durable benefit, tumor-associated TCR clones showed greater expansion in peripheral blood 3 weeks after treatment started (n ≈ 23, p = 0.022). Small sample size (n of about 30) and many exploratory analyses mean the results are intended to be hypothesis-generating.

Recombination linked TRBV12-2 to TRBJ2-5; no DNA check was done on the table's D call, TRBD1. TRBV12-2 is assigned pseudogene status. This TCR derives from a man aged 55-75 years with urothelial cancer. The starting material was PBMCs, obtained around atezolizumab (anti-PD-L1) treatment. CDR3 loop: CASRPDRASQETQYF. The base sequence is TGTGCAAGTCGCCCAGACAGGGCTTCACAAGAGACCCAGTACTTC.